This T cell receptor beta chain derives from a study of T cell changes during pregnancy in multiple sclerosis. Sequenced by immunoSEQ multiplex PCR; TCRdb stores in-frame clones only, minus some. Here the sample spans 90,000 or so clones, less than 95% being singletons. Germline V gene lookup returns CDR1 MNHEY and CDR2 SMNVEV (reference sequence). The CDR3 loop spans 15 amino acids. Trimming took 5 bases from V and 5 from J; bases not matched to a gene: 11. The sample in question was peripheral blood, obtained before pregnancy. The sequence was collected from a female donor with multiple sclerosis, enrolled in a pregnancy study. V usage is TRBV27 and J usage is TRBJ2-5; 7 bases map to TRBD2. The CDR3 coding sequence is TGTGCCAGCAGTACACTAGCGACGAAAGCGGAGACCCAGTACTTC. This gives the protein CASSTLATKAETQYF.